This T cell receptor beta chain was found in a study of blood T cell repertoires in COVID-19. The wider study: COVID-19 samples collected from the United States, Italy and Spain covered acute and convalescent phases.

In terms of age and location, participants ranged from roughly 18 to 100 years and lived in approximately 24 US areas. Cohort 3 recovery required two negative PCRs, clearance, or symptom resolution. Here immunoSEQ multiplex PCR was the method, and the copy in TCRdb shows in-frame clones only, minus some. This table holds 200,000 to 250,000 clones, less than 90% found once. Source material: PBMCs or T cells enriched from blood (not recorded which). This TCR was recovered from a woman in her forties who had recovered from COVID-19.

As DNA, the CDR3 is TGTGCCAGCAGCGGAACTAGCGGAGCTAGCACAGATACGCAGTATTTT. Protein: CASSGTSGASTDTQYF. The chain couples TRBV7-3 to TRBJ2-3; 8 bases are a match to TRBD2. The germline gives CDR1 SGHTA, CDR2 FQGTGA. Trimming took 5 bases from V and 0 from J; bases not matched to a gene: 7. The CDR3 is 16 residues long.